The entry below gives a single T cell receptor beta chain sequence along with its context. Sequencing was performed with immunoSEQ multiplex PCR; in TCRdb, only in-frame clones are kept and a portion is missing. This table has around 63,000 clones, approximately 92% appearing once. The entry originates in a study of T cell changes during pregnancy in multiple sclerosis. Trimming removed 6 bases from V and 6 bases from J, with 12 bases in between. Germline CDR1 MNHEY, CDR2 SMNVEV (reference sequence). This CDR3 region has 13 residues. The V and J genes are TRBV27 and TRBJ1-5, with D possibly being TRBD1 (5 bases). The clonotype comes from a female donor in good health, enrolled as a control in a pregnancy study. The specimen comprised CD8+ T cells from peripheral blood mononuclear cells, sampled in the third trimester of pregnancy. The CDR3 is CASREGFGQPQHF. The CDR3 coding sequence is TGTGCCAGCAGGGAGGGGTTCGGTCAGCCCCAGCATTTT.